This T cell receptor (beta chain) was captured in a study of cytomegalovirus exposure and HLA in healthy donors. With 60 Vbeta and 13 Jbeta primers, the PCR was carried out. Data came from immunoSEQ multiplex PCR; TCRdb stores just in-frame clones and leaves some out. The table shows about 170,000 clones, with 80% to 90% occurring only once. CDR1 WNHNN and CDR2 SYGVQD come from the germline V gene (reference sequence). The V and J ends lost 7 bases and 7 bases, in that order; junction bases with no gene match: 10. CDR3 length: 14 residues. This TCR was recovered from a woman younger than 30 in good health and CMV-seronegative. The J gene is TRBJ2-1, the V gene TRBV10-1; 7 positions match TRBD1. The sequencing sample was made of PBMCs. CDR3 DNA sequence: TGCGCCAGCACTTCGGGGACAGCTACTAATGAGCAGTTCTTC. The encoded protein is CASTSGTATNEQFF.